This TCR beta chain was identified in a study of T cell responses to AZD1222 COVID-19 vaccine. Overall study results and limits: With two AZD1222 doses given, Spike-specific TCR breadth and depth both rose.

Concerning this clone: Its antigen is not identified.

This CDR3 spans 16 amino acids. The germline V gene encodes CDR1 KGHDR and CDR2 SFDVKD. The V gene end was trimmed by 4 bases and the J gene end by 3 bases; junction bases not matched to a gene: 5. TCRdb's table, derived via immunoSEQ multiplex PCR, lists solely in-frame clones and lacks some. The table shows some 120,000 clones, with 87% occurring only once. V is TRBV24-1 and J is TRBJ2-3; 11 bases align to TRBD1. The material sequenced was peripheral blood, taken on day 0 of AZD1222 vaccination. This receptor was identified in an adult in good health. This CDR3 is CATSDPGQGGTDTQYF. The CDR3 coding sequence is TGTGCCACCAGTGACCCGGGACAGGGGGGGACAGATACGCAGTATTTT.